A single sample is the source of the 4 T cell receptor beta chains below, sequenced in a study of siplizumab effects on memory and regulatory T cells. The method was immunoSEQ multiplex PCR; TCRdb's version includes in-frame clones alone and lacks a portion of them. The sample carries 90,000 to 95,000 clones, 93% recorded once. The sequenced sample consisted of CD8+ T cells sorted from blood. The receptors here all came from a human donor in good health.

The chain links TRBV15 to TRBJ1-4; D might be TRBD1 (6 bases). V was trimmed by 8 bases and J by 2 bases, leaving 12 bases between them. This CDR3 spans 14 amino acids. The germline V gene has CDR1 LNHNV and CDR2 YYDKDF (reference sequence). Written as DNA, the CDR3 is TGTGCCACCCGGCCGGGGGCGACTAATGAAAAACTGTTTTTT. It translates to CATRPGATNEKLFF.

This clone was seen only once. V is TRBV7-3 and J is TRBJ2-5; 8 bases are a match to TRBD2. The V gene end was trimmed by 1 base and the J gene end by 11 bases; junction bases not matched to a gene: 12. In germline, CDR1 is SGHTA, CDR2 FQGTGA. The CDR3 runs 15 residues. Here the CDR3 DNA reads TGTGCCAGCAGCTTAATAGGCGGGAGGCTTGATGAGCAGTACTTC. Translated: CASSLIGGRLDEQYF.

Comments on this clone: Germline is not matched at one junction end, which may reflect a read error. This chain links TRBV7-7 with TRBJ2-1; D uncertain. CDR1 and CDR2 from the germline V gene are SSHAT and FNYEAQ (reference sequence). This CDR3 comprises 15 residues. The CDR3 protein is CASSLGSSTTNEQFF. For the CDR3, the DNA is TGTGCTAGCAGCTTAGGCTCCTCCACCACCAATGAGCAGTTCTTC.

V usage is TRBV7-9 and J usage is TRBJ1-2; D possibly corresponds to TRBD1 (6 bases). CDR1 and CDR2 (germline): SEHNR, FQNEAQ (reference sequence). The V end lost 5 bases, the J end lost 4 bases, and 11 bases lay between the germline ends. CDR3 length: 13 amino acids. In nucleotides, the CDR3 is TGTGCCAGCAGCCCCACAGGGAGCTATGGCTACACCTTC. It yields the protein CASSPTGSYGYTF.